The 21 T cell receptor beta chains listed next were all sequenced from one sample in a study of blood T cells in healthy people across ages. A second PCR, run for about 7 to 12 cycles, used a sample-barcoded 5' primer plus a J-beta primer mix. From the 5' RACE reads, TCRdb called clonotypes with MiXCR, one entry per CDR3 protein. The top ten hold about 2.9% of the sample, which has hundreds of thousands of distinct CDR3 sequences, roughly 24% seen once. These data were also filed under a second study, of T cells of mothers and their children.

Sequencing was carried out using blood. The source is a boy between 5 and 17 years old in good health.

This clonotype showed up just a few times. DNA of the CDR3: TGTGCCAGCAGTTCCCTTAGCGGGACTTACAATGAGCAGTTCTTC. It is translated as CASSSLSGTYNEQFF. The J gene is TRBJ2-1, the V gene TRBV6-5; 8 bases agree with TRBD2. The V gene's germline CDR1 is MNHEY and CDR2 SVGAGI. The CDR3 is 15 residues long. V gave up 4 bases and J gave up 4 bases; unmatched junction bases: 6.

This clonotype was detected a few times. This sequence joins TRBV7-2 and TRBJ2-4, with 8 bases fitting TRBD1. Germline lookup yields CDR1 SGHTA and CDR2 FQGNSA. The CDR3 is made up of 15 amino acids. Trimming at V came to 1 base and at J to 7 bases, leaving 6 bases not matched to a gene. CDR3 nucleotide sequence: TGTGCCAGCAGCTTAGAGCAGGGGGCGCGGAACATTCAGTACTTC. The encoded protein is CASSLEQGARNIQYF.

The rearrangement uses TRBV4-1 and TRBJ1-4, with D perhaps TRBD1 (5 bases). Trimming stripped 3 bases from V and 7 bases from J, with 15 bases between. The CDR3 has 15 amino acids. From germline, CDR1 is MGHRA and CDR2 YSYEKL. CDR3 protein: CASSHPQGGGEKLFF. DNA of the CDR3: TGCGCCAGCAGCCACCCCCAGGGTGGCGGTGAAAAACTGTTTTTT.

This sequence joins TRBV20-1 and TRBJ2-5; D is undetermined. V gave up 3 bases and J gave up 2 bases, with 16 bases separating them. The CDR3 has 15 amino acids. CDR1 is DFQATT, CDR2 SNEGSKA, per germline (reference sequence). The CDR3 DNA reads as TGCAGTGCTAGCGGCGGATCCGTGACACAAGAGACCCAGTACTTC. Translating it yields CSASGGSVTQETQYF.

The CDR3 DNA reads TGTGCCATCAGTGAGTTCGGGACGGCCAAAGAGACCCAGTACTTC. Translating gives CAISEFGTAKETQYF. The chain recombines TRBV10-3 with TRBJ2-5, with D possibly being TRBD1 or TRBD2 (5 bases each). Germline V gene lookup returns CDR1 ENHRY and CDR2 SYGVKD. The CDR3 covers 15 residues. V was pared by 1 base and J by 3 bases, with 12 bases between.

This rearrangement joins TRBV11-2 to TRBJ2-1; 16 bases are a match to TRBD2. J lost 0 bases, V lost 5 bases, and 10 bases had no gene match. Germline V gives CDR1 SGHAT, CDR2 FQNNGV. This CDR3 spans 20 amino acids. The CDR3 protein is CASSQPGLAGGPSSYNEQFF. The CDR3 nucleotides are TGTGCCAGCAGCCAACCGGGACTAGCGGGGGGGCCGAGCTCCTACAATGAGCAGTTCTTC. Using reference TRBV11-2 and TRBJ2-1 for the parts outside the CDR3, the full variable domain is EAGVAQSPRYKIIEKRQSVAFWCNPISGHATLYWYQQILGQGPKLLIQFQNNGVVDDSQLPKDRFSAERLKGVDSTLKIQPAKLEDSAVYLCASSQPGLAGGPSSYNEQFFGPGTRLTVL.

This clonotype turned up a few times. The chain joins TRBV10-3 to TRBJ2-5; tentatively, D is TRBD1 (7 bases). With 6 bases removed from V and 4 bases from J, the gap between germline ends came to 18 bases. Germline V lookup: CDR1 ENHRY, CDR2 SYGVKD. The CDR3 has 15 residues. CDR3 in DNA: TGTGCCATCAGAGGGACAGTCCTCGGGGGAGAGACCCAGTACTTC. Residues: CAIRGTVLGGETQYF.

The chain combines TRBV2 with TRBJ2-5; 8 bases align to TRBD1. The CDR3 covers 12 residues. Trimming removed 8 bases from V and 2 bases from J; junction bases left unmatched: 1. Germline-derived CDR1 and CDR2 are SNHLY and FYNNEI. CDR3 bases: TGTGCCAGCCACAGGGGGCAAGAGACCCAGTACTTC. Protein sequence: CASHRGQETQYF.

J is TRBJ1-2 and V is TRBV6-1; 10 nucleotides line up with TRBD1. The CDR3 runs to 17 residues. The germline gives CDR1 MNHNS, CDR2 SASEGT. Trimming removed 5 bases from V and 6 bases from J; junction bases left unmatched: 15. In nucleotides, the CDR3 is TGTGCCAGCAGTCCGACAGGGGGCCGAATCCCTTTGGATGGCTACACCTTC. Protein sequence: CASSPTGGRIPLDGYTF.

Here the CDR3 DNA reads TGCGCCGGGGACCCAGGGGATAGCAATCAGCCCCAGCATTTT. Translated, it gives CAGDPGDSNQPQHF. The chain carries TRBV5-1 and TRBJ1-5; perhaps TRBD1 as D (6 bases). CDR1 is SGHRS and CDR2 is YFSETQ in the germline V gene. V was cut by 10 bases and J by 0 bases, with 14 bases left in between. The CDR3 has 14 amino acids. The full variable domain, completed using reference TRBV5-1 and TRBJ1-5, is KAGVTQTPRYLIKTRGQQVTLSCSPISGHRSVSWYQQTPGQGLQFLFEYFSETQRNKGNFPGRFSGRQFSNSRSEMNVSTLELGDSALYLCAGDPGDSNQPQHFGDGTRLSIL.

The rearrangement joins TRBV20-1 to TRBJ2-5; D might be TRBD1 (6 bases). CDR3 size: 13 residues. The V gene lost 6 bases and the J gene lost 5 bases, with 16 bases spanning the gap. Germline CDR1 is DFQATT and CDR2 is SNEGSKA (reference sequence). In DNA, the CDR3 is TGCAGTGCCTTCGACCCAGGGGTGGAGACCCAGTACTTC. Translating it yields CSAFDPGVETQYF.

This clonotype has a single count. The rearrangement links TRBV6-5 to TRBJ2-5; D is perhaps TRBD2 (6 bases). TRBJ2-7 matches the DNA end more closely, so the J call is doubtful. Germline CDR1 and CDR2: MNHEY and SVGAGI. The CDR3 spans 15 residues. The CDR3 sequence: CASSYQPRLVYEQYF. The CDR3 DNA reads TGTGCCAGCAGTTACCAACCCCGACTAGTCTACGAGCAGTACTTC.

The CDR3 region is CASSRRGIQYF. CDR3 DNA sequence: TGTGCCAGCAGCCGGAGGGGGATTCAGTACTTC. The chain links TRBV3-1 to TRBJ2-4; D tentatively reads TRBD1 or TRBD2 (6 bases each). V was pared by 4 bases and J by 10 bases, with 8 bases between. The V gene's germline CDR1 is LGHDT and CDR2 YNNKEL (reference sequence). This CDR3 comprises 11 residues. The complete variable domain, with remaining parts taken from reference TRBV3-1 and TRBJ2-4, reads DTAVSQTPKYLVTQMGNDKSIKCEQNLGHDTMYWYKQDSKKFLKIMFSYNNKELIINETVPNRFSPKSPDKAHLNLHINSLELGDSAVYFCASSRRGIQYFGAGTRLSVL.

The V gene is TRBV20-1, the J gene TRBJ1-4; D perhaps matches TRBD1 (5 bases). Between the trimmed V and J ends, which lost 0 bases and 8 bases, there was a span of 16 bases. Germline CDR1 DFQATT, CDR2 SNEGSKA (reference sequence). The CDR3 covers 15 residues. The CDR3 reads CSARDVRGIEEKLFF. The CDR3, as DNA: TGCAGTGCTAGAGATGTGCGGGGGATCGAAGAAAAACTGTTTTTT.

This clonotype was picked up a small number of times. The chain is built from TRBV4-1 and TRBJ2-7, with TRBD1 identical over 9 bases. Germline assignment: CDR1 MGHRA and CDR2 YSYEKL. V was clipped by 0 bases and J by 4 bases; unmatched bases: 10. The CDR3 runs to 17 residues. DNA for the CDR3: TGCGCCAGCAGCCAAGATGGATTAGGACAGGGGAGGTACGAGCAGTACTTC. It codes for CASSQDGLGQGRYEQYF.

The V call is TRBV5-6, the J call TRBJ2-5; 10 bases agree with TRBD2. The DNA matches TRBJ2-1 better at its end, which makes the J call doubtful. This CDR3 region has 17 residues. Per germline, CDR1 SGHDT and CDR2 YYEEEE. DNA of the CDR3: TGTGCCAGCAGCTTGTCCCTAGCGGGGGCTGAATACAATGAGCAGTTCTTC. This gives the protein CASSLSLAGAEYNEQFF.

The V gene is TRBV20-1, the J gene TRBJ2-1, with D perhaps assigned TRBD1 or TRBD2 (5 bases each). The germline V and J ends were trimmed by 6 bases and 7 bases, with 22 bases remaining between them. This CDR3 comprises 15 residues. CDR1 DFQATT and CDR2 SNEGSKA come from the germline V gene (reference sequence). CDR3 DNA sequence: TGCAGTGCCCGATGGCGGGCCCTGGGGGAGAATGAGCAGTTCTTC. Translation: CSARWRALGENEQFF.

In its sample, this clonotype was seen a few times. The J gene is TRBJ2-4, the V gene TRBV6-5, with 10 positions matching TRBD1. Germline V gene lookup returns CDR1 MNHEY and CDR2 SVGAGI. The length of the CDR3 is 16 residues. Germline trimming cut 5 bases from V and 2 bases from J; bases unmatched to any gene: 6. This chain's CDR3 is CASSTRTGGSKNIQYF. The CDR3 DNA reads as TGTGCCAGCAGTACGCGGACAGGGGGATCCAAAAACATTCAGTACTTC.

The V and J genes are TRBV10-3 and TRBJ2-3; TRBD2 aligns across 14 bases. Per germline, CDR1 ENHRY and CDR2 SYGVKD. The length of the CDR3 is 15 residues. V trimming: 6 bases; J trimming: 5 bases; junction bases outside the gene matches: 4. The CDR3 sequence is CAISGTSGRGDTQYF. As DNA, the CDR3 is TGTGCCATCAGCGGGACTAGCGGGAGAGGAGATACGCAGTATTTT.

V usage is TRBV10-3 and J usage is TRBJ2-3; tentatively, D is TRBD2 (6 bases). The V and J ends lost 6 bases and 4 bases respectively, with 20 bases between them. The CDR3 is 16 residues long. The germline CDR1 and CDR2 sequences are ENHRY and SYGVKD. The CDR3: CAISPGTGDEADTQYF. DNA for the CDR3: TGTGCCATCAGCCCCGGGACGGGGGACGAGGCAGATACGCAGTATTTT.

The sample holds a few counts of this clonotype. The chain has TRBV5-1 and TRBJ2-3; the D is unclear. Germline CDR1 reads SGHRS; CDR2 reads YFSETQ. The V and J ends lost 5 bases and 7 bases respectively, with 14 bases between them. The CDR3 runs to 13 residues. The CDR3 spells CASRDPSGYTQYF. DNA of the CDR3: TGCGCCAGCAGGGACCCCTCTGGATATACGCAGTATTTT.